This TCR beta chain was documented in a study of T cells in Graves' hyperthyroidism and ophthalmopathy. Study in general: Peripheral blood samples were taken at initial diagnosis, prior to any treatment.

Using RNA transcripts as the source, TCR beta CDR3 regions were amplified. Carried out on the TCR CDR3, a first-round RT-PCR used the HTBI primer set. TCRdb passed the multiplex PCR reads through MiXCR, listing each CDR3 protein once. The table shows hundreds of thousands of distinct CDR3 sequences, with around an eighth occurring only once. It was uncontrolled infection, other autoimmune disease, pregnancy or lactation that excluded patients. Study-level findings and limits: The blood repertoire included most of the expanded thyroid clonotypes above 0.001. Ophthalmopathy got predicted by the model a median about 6.5 months before its onset.

The CDR3 runs to 13 residues. Germline V lookup: CDR1 SGHRS, CDR2 YFSETQ. The V gene lost 6 bases and the J gene lost 6 bases, with 13 bases spanning the gap. As regards this clonotype: Its matching antigen is unknown.

V and J are TRBV5-1 and TRBJ2-1; the D call may be TRBD1 or TRBD2 (5 bases each). The receptor's source is a man over 45 with Graves' ophthalmopathy. Sequenced: blood. The CDR3 sequence is CASMGTKANEQFF. DNA for the CDR3: TGCGCCAGCATGGGGACGAAGGCCAATGAGCAGTTCTTC.